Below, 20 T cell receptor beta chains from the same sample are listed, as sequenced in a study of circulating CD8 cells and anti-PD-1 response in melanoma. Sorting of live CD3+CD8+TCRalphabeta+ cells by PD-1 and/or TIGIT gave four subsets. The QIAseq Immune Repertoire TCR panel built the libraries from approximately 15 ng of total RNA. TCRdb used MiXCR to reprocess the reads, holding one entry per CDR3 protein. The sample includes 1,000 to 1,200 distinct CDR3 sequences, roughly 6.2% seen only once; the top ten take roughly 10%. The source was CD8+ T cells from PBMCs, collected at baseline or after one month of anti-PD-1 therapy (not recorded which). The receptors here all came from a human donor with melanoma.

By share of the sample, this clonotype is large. The CDR3 here is CASSDPGSFYEQYF. As DNA, the CDR3 is TGTGCCAGCAGTGACCCAGGGAGCTTCTACGAGCAGTACTTC. This chain links TRBV2 with TRBJ2-7; TRBD1 or TRBD2 may be the D gene (5 bases each). Germline CDR1 reads SNHLY; CDR2 reads FYNNEI. The CDR3 runs to 14 residues. Trimming left V 3 bases short and J 3 bases short, with 12 bases between. Combining the CDR3 with reference TRBV2 and TRBJ2-7 gives the whole variable domain EPEVTQTPSHQVTQMGQEVILRCVPISNHLYFYWYRQILGQKVEFLVSFYNNEISEKSEIFDDQFSVERPDGSNFTLKIRSTKLEDSAMYFCASSDPGSFYEQYFGPGTRLTVT.

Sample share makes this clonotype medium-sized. The DNA of the CDR3 is TGTGCCAGCAGCGTACATCCGCGGGACACTGAGCAGTACTTC. Protein: CASSVHPRDTEQYF. This chain uses TRBV9 with TRBJ2-7; the D call may be TRBD1 or TRBD2 (6 bases each). V was clipped by 1 base and J by 7 bases, with 15 bases between them. This CDR3 spans 14 amino acids. Germline CDR1 is SGDLS and CDR2 is YYNGEE.

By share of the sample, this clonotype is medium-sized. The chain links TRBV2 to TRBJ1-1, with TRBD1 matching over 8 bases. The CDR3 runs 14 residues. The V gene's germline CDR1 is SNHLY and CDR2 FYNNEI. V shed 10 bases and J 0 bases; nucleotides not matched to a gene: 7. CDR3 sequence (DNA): TGTGCCACGCAAGGACAGGGTTTGAACACTGAAGCTTTCTTT. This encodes CATQGQGLNTEAFF.

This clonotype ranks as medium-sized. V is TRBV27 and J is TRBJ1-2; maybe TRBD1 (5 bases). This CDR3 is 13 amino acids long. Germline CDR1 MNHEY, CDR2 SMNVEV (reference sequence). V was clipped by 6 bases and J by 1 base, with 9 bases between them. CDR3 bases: TGTGCCAGCAGCCAGGGCTTTAACTATGGCTACACCTTC. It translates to CASSQGFNYGYTF.

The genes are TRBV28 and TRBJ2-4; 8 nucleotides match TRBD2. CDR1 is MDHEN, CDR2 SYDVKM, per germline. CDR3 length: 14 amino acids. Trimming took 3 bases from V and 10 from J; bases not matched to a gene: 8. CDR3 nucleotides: TGTGCCAGCAGTTTCTCGACTAGCGATAGAATTCAGTACTTC. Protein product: CASSFSTSDRIQYF.

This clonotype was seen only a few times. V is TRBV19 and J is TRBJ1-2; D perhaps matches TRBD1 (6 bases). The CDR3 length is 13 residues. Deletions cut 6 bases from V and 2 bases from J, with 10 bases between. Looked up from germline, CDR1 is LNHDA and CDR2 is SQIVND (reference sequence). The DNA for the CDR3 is TGTGCCAGTAGCCCCGGGGGCAACTATGGCTACACCTTC. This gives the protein CASSPGGNYGYTF.

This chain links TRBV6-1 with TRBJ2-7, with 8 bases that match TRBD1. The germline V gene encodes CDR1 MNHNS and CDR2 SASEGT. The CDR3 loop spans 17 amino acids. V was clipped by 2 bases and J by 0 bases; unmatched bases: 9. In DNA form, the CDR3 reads TGTGCCAGCAGTGAACCCCCTTACAGGGGGGTCTCCTACGAGCAGTACTTC. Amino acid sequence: CASSEPPYRGVSYEQYF.

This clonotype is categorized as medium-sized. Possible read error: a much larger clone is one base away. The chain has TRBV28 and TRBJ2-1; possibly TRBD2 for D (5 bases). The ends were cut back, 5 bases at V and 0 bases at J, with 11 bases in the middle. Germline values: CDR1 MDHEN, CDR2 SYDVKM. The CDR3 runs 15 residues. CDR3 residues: CASSRGGSSYNEQFF. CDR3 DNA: TGTGCCAGCAGTCGGGGTGGAAGCTCCTACAATGAGCAGTTCTTC.

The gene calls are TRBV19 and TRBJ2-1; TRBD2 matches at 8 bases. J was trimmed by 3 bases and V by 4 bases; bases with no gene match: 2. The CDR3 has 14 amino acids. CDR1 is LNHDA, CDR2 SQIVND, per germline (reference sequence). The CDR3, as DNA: TGTGCCAGTAGTACTAGCGGGCTCTACAATGAGCAGTTCTTC. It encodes CASSTSGLYNEQFF.

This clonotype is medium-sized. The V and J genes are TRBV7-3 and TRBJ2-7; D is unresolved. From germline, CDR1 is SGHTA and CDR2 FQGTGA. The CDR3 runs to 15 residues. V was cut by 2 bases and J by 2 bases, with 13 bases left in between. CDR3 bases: TGTGCCAGCAGCTTAGAGTTGACGGCGACCTACGAGCAGTACTTC. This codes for CASSLELTATYEQYF.

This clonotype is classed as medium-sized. CDR3 in DNA: TGTGCCAGCTCACCAGAACCGGACTACGAGACCCAGTACTTC. The encoded protein is CASSPEPDYETQYF. J is TRBJ2-5 and V is TRBV18, with D tentatively TRBD2 (6 bases). The V end lost 2 bases, the J end lost 5 bases, and 12 bases lay between the germline ends. The CDR3 has 14 residues. Germline V gene data show CDR1 as KGHSH and CDR2 as LQKENI.

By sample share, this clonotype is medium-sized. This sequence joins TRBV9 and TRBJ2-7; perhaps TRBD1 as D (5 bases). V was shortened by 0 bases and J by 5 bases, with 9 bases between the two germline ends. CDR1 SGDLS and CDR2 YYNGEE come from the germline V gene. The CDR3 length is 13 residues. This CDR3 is CASSVDQGHEQYF. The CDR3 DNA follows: TGTGCCAGCAGCGTAGACCAGGGTCACGAGCAGTACTTC.

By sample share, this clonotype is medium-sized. CDR3 sequence reads: CASSFRSSGGAETDTQYF. CDR3 DNA: TGTGCCAGCAGTTTTAGGAGTAGCGGGGGGGCGGAGACAGATACGCAGTATTTT. The rearrangement links TRBV27 to TRBJ2-3, with 11 bases identical to TRBD2. The CDR3 contains 18 residues. The J segment lost 3 bases and the V segment lost 3 bases, leaving 11 bases of the junction unmatched. Germline V gene sequence: CDR1 MNHEY, CDR2 SMNVEV (reference sequence).

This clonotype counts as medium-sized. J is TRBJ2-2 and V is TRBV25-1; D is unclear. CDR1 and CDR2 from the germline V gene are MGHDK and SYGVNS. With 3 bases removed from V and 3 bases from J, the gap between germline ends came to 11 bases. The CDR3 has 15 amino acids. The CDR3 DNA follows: TGTGCCAGCAGTGATGCGACCTCGGACACCGGGGAGCTGTTTTTT. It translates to CASSDATSDTGELFF.

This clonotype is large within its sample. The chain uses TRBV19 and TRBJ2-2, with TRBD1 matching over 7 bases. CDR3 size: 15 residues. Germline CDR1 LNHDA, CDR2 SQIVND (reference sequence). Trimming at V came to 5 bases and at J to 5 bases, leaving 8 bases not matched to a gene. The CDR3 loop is CASSPDRVRTGELFF. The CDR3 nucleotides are TGTGCCAGTAGTCCAGACAGGGTCAGAACCGGGGAGCTGTTTTTT.

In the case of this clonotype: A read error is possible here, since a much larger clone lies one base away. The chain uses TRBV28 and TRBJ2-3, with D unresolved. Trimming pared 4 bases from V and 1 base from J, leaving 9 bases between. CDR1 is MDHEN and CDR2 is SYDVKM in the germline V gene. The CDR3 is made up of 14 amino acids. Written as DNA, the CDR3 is TGTGCCAGCAGTTCCGTAAGCGGCACAGATACGCAGTATTTT. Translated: CASSSVSGTDTQYF. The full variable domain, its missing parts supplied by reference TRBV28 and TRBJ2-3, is DVKVTQSSRYLVKRTGEKVFLECVQDMDHENMFWYRQDPGLGLRLIYFSYDVKMKEKGDIPEGYSVSREKKERFSLILESASTNQTSMYLCASSSVSGTDTQYFGPGTRLTVL.

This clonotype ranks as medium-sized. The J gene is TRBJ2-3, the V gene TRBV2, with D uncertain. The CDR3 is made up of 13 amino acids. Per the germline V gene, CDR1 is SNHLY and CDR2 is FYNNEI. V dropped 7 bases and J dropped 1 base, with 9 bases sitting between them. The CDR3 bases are TGTGCCAGCATCCCGACGGGCACAGATACGCAGTATTTT. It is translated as CASIPTGTDTQYF.

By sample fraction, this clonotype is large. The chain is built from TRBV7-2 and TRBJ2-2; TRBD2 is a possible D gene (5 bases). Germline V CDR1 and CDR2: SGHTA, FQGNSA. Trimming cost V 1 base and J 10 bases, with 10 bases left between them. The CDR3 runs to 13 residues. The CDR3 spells CASSLGGGQELFF. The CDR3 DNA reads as TGTGCCAGCAGCTTAGGAGGCGGGCAGGAGCTGTTTTTT.

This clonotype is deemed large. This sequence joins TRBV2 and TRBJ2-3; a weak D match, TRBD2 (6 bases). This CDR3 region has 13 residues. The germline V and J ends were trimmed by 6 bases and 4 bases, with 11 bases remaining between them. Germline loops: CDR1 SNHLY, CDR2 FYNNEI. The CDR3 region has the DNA TGTGCCAGCAGATATCCGGGGGCAGATACGCAGTATTTT. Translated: CASRYPGADTQYF. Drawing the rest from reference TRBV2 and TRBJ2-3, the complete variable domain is EPEVTQTPSHQVTQMGQEVILRCVPISNHLYFYWYRQILGQKVEFLVSFYNNEISEKSEIFDDQFSVERPDGSNFTLKIRSTKLEDSAMYFCASRYPGADTQYFGPGTRLTVL.

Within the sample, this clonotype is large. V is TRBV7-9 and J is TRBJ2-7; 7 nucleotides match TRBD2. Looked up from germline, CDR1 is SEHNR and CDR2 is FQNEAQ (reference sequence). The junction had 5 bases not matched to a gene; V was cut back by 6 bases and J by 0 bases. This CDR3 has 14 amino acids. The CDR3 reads CASRDTSVSYEQYF. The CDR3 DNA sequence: TGTGCCAGCAGGGATACTAGCGTCTCCTACGAGCAGTACTTC. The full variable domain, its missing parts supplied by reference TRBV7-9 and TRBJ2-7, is DTGVSQNPRHKITKRGQNVTFRCDPISEHNRLYWYRQTLGQGPEFLTYFQNEAQLEKSRLLSDRFSAERPKGSFSTLEIQRTEQGDSAMYLCASRDTSVSYEQYFGPGTRLTVT.